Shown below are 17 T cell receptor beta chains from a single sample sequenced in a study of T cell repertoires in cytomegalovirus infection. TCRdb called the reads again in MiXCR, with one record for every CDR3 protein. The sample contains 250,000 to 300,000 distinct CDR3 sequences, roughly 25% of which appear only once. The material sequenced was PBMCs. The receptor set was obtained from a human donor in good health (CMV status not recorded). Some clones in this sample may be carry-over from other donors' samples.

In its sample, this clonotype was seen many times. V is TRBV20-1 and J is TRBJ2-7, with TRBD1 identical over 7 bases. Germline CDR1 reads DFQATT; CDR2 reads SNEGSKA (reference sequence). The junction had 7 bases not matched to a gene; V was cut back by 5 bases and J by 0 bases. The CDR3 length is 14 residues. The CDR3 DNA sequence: TGCAGTGCTCCGGACAGGAGCTTCTCCTACGAGCAGTACTTC. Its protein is CSAPDRSFSYEQYF.

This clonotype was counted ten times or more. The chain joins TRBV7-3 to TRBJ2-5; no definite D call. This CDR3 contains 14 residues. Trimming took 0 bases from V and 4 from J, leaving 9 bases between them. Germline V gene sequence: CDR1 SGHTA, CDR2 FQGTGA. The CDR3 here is CASSLTGSGETQYF. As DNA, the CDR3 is TGTGCCAGCAGCTTAACGGGGTCGGGAGAGACCCAGTACTTC.

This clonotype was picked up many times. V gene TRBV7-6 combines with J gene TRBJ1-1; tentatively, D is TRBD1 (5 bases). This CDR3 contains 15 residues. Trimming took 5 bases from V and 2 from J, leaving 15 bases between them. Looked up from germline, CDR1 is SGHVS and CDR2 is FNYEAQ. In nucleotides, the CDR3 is TGTGCCAGCAGCCACCCCCGAGGGGCAAACACTGAAGCTTTCTTT. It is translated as CASSHPRGANTEAFF.

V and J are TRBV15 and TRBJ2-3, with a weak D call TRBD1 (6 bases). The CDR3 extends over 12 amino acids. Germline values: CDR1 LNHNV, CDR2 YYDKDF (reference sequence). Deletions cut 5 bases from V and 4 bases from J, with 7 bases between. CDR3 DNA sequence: TGTGCCACCAGCTGGGGGCCAGATACGCAGTATTTT. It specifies CATSWGPDTQYF.

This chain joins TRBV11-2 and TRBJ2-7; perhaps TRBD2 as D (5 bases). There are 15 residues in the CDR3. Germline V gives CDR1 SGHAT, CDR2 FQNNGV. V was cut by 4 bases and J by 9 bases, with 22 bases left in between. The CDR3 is CASSSRAGVRRLQYF. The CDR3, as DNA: TGTGCCAGCAGCTCCCGTGCCGGGGTTCGAAGGTTGCAGTACTTC. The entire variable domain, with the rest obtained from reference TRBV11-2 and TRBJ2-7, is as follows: EAGVAQSPRYKIIEKRQSVAFWCNPISGHATLYWYQQILGQGPKLLIQFQNNGVVDDSQLPKDRFSAERLKGVDSTLKIQPAKLEDSAVYLCASSSRAGVRRLQYFGPGTRLTVT.

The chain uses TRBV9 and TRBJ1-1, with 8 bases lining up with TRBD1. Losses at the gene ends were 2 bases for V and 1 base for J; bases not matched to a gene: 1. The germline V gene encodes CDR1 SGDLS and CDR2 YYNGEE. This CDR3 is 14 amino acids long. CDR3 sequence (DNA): TGTGCCAGCAGCGTCACAGGGGGGAACACTGAAGCTTTCTTT. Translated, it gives CASSVTGGNTEAFF.

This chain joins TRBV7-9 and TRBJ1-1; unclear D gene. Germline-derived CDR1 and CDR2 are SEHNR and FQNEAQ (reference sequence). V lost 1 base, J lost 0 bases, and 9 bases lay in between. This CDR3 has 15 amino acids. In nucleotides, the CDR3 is TGTGCCAGCAGCTTAGGGGGTTTCATGAACACTGAAGCTTTCTTT. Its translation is CASSLGGFMNTEAFF.

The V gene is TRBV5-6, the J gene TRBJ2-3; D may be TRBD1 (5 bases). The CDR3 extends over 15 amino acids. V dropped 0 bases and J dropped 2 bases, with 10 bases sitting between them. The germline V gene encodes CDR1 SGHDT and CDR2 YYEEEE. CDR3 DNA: TGTGCCAGCAGCTTGGCCTGGGGCACCACAGATACGCAGTATTTT. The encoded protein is CASSLAWGTTDTQYF. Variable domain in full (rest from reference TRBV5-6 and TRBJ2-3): DAGVTQSPTHLIKTRGQQVTLRCSPKSGHDTVSWYQQALGQGPQFIFQYYEEEERQRGNFPDRFSGHQFPNYSSELNVNALLLGDSALYLCASSLAWGTTDTQYFGPGTRLTVL.

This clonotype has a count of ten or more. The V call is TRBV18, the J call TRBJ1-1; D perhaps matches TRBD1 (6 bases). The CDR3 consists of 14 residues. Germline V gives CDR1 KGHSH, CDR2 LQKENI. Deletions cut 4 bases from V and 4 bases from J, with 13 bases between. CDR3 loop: CASSRQAGSTEAFF. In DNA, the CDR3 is TGTGCCAGCTCACGACAGGCAGGGAGCACTGAAGCTTTCTTT.

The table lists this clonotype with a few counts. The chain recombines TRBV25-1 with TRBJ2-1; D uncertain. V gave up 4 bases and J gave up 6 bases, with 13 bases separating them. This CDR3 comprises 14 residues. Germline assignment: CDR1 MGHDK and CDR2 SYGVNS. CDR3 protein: CASSGSFHANEQFF. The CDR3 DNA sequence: TGTGCCAGCAGTGGATCCTTCCACGCCAATGAGCAGTTCTTC.

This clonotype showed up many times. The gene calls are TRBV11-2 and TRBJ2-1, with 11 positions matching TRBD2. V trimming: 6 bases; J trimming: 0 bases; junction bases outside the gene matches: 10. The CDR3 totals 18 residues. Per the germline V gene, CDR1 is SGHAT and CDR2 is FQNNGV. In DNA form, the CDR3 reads TGTGCCAGCAGTACAGCCGGGACTAGCGGAGGCTCCTACAATGAGCAGTTCTTC. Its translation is CASSTAGTSGGSYNEQFF.

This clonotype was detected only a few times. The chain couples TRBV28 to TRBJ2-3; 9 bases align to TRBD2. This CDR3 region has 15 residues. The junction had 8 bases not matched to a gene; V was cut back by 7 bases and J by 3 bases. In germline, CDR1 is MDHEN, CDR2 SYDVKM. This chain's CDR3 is CASTLGLAGTDTQYF. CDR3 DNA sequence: TGTGCCAGCACCCTCGGTCTAGCGGGGACAGATACGCAGTATTTT.

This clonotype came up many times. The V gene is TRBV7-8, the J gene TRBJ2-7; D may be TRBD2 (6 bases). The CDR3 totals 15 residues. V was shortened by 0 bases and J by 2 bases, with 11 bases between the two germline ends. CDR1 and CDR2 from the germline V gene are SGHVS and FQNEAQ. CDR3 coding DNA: TGTGCCAGCAGCTTAGCGCGGGGCGGGCCCTACGAGCAGTACTTC. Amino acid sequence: CASSLARGGPYEQYF.

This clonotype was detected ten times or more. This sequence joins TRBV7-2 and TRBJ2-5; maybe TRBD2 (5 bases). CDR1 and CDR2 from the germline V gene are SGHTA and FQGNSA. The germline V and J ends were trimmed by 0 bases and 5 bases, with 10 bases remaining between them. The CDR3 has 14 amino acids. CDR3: CASSLAVGAETQYF. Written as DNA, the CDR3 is TGTGCCAGCAGCTTAGCGGTGGGAGCGGAGACCCAGTACTTC.

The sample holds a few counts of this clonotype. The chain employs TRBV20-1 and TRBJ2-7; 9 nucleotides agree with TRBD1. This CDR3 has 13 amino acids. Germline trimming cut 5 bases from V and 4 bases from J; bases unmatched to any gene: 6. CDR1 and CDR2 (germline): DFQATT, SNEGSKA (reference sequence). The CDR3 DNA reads TGCAGTGCTCGCCCGGGACAGGGATACGAGCAGTACTTC. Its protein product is CSARPGQGYEQYF.

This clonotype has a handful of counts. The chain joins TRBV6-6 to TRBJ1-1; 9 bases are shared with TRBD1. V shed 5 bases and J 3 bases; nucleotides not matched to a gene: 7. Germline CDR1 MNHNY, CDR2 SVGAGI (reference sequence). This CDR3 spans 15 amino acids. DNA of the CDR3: TGTGCCAGCAGTGGGCACAGGGGGCTTGACACTGAAGCTTTCTTT. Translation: CASSGHRGLDTEAFF.

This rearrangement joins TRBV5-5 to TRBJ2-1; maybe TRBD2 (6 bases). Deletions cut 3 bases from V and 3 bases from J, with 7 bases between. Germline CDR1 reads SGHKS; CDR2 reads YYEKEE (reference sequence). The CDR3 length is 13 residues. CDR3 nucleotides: TGTGCCAGCAGCTGGCGGGACTACAATGAGCAGTTCTTC. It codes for CASSWRDYNEQFF.